What follows are 12 T cell receptor beta chains derived from one specimen sequenced in a study of a mutant IDH1 vaccine in newly diagnosed glioma (TCRdb year 2021). Their recognized antigens are unknown. The library was obtained by the immunoSEQ multiplex PCR assay. As stored in TCRdb, this immuneACCESS dataset retains in-frame rearrangements with V and J assigned. A fraction of the clones does not appear; measured against another copy, unresolved V genes explain less than half of the discrepancy, and the remainder lacks a known reason. The sample table lists 50,000 to 75,000 clones, about 73% of them with a count of one. The ten top clones hold 4.7% of the sample. Interpreted using the paper, the time point label stands for: week 35, safety follow-up. Each vaccine dose, consisting of 300 ug of a 20-mer mutant IDH1 peptide in Montanide, was administered subcutaneously with topical imiquimod. Material: PBMCs, obtained from a glioma patient whose treatment included an IDH1 peptide vaccine. Receptors were obtained from a man over 45 with glioma.

The table lists this clone with a few counts. V gene TRBV6-1 combines with J gene TRBJ2-7, with a possible D match to TRBD1 (6 bases). The CDR3 runs to 14 residues. V was clipped by 6 bases and J by 1 base, with 13 bases between them. Germline CDR1 is MNHNS and CDR2 is SASEGT. CDR3 sequence reads: CASRTQGQSYEQYF. In DNA, the CDR3 is TGTGCCAGCAGGACCCAGGGGCAGTCCTACGAGCAGTACTTC.

The chain recombines TRBV19 with TRBJ2-7, with 8 bases identical to TRBD1. J gave up 6 bases and V 3 bases, and 4 bases lay outside the gene matches. Germline CDR1 is LNHDA and CDR2 is SQIVND (reference sequence). This CDR3 spans 13 amino acids. The CDR3 loop is CASSIARGPEQYF. The CDR3 region has the DNA TGTGCCAGTAGTATCGCCAGGGGGCCCGAGCAGTACTTC.

This chain links TRBV5-5 with TRBJ1-1; D is uncertain. Germline V gene sequence: CDR1 SGHKS, CDR2 YYEKEE (reference sequence). Trimming removed 2 bases at V and 5 bases at J, with 10 bases between. The CDR3 contains 13 residues. CDR3 in DNA: TGTGCCAGCAGCTTCCAATCGGGTACTGAAGCTTTCTTT. It encodes CASSFQSGTEAFF.

There are a few counts of this clone. This sequence joins TRBV5-1 and TRBJ1-1; TRBD1 aligns across 9 bases. CDR1 is SGHRS and CDR2 is YFSETQ in the germline V gene. This CDR3 is 14 amino acids long. Unmatched junction bases numbered 6, after V lost 4 bases and J lost 5 bases. This chain's CDR3 is CASSDTGGTTEAFF. The CDR3 region has the DNA TGCGCCAGCAGCGATACAGGGGGCACGACTGAAGCTTTCTTT.

V gene TRBV5-1 combines with J gene TRBJ1-1, with 7 bases identical to TRBD1. The germline V gene encodes CDR1 SGHRS and CDR2 YFSETQ. CDR3 length equals 13 residues. With V trimmed by 6 bases and J by 4 bases, 6 bases remained unmatched. The DNA of the CDR3 is TGCGCCAGCAACGAACCAGGGGGCACTGAAGCTTTCTTT. Protein product: CASNEPGGTEAFF.

This clone was seen only a few times. This chain connects TRBV6-5 to TRBJ1-5; TRBD1 matches 8 bases. Trimming at V came to 4 bases and at J to 4 bases, leaving 3 bases not matched to a gene. The CDR3 totals 14 residues. The germline V gene has CDR1 MNHEY and CDR2 SVGAGI. The DNA of the CDR3 is TGTGCCAGCAGTTGGCGGACAGGGAATCAGCCCCAGCATTTT. Its translation: CASSWRTGNQPQHF.

The chain employs TRBV30 and TRBJ2-1; TRBD2 matches at 7 bases. This CDR3 comprises 14 residues. V dropped 8 bases and J dropped 0; count of bases not matched to a gene: 7. Germline-derived CDR1 and CDR2 are GTSNPN and SVGIG (reference sequence). This chain's CDR3 is CARGGASSYNEQFF. DNA of the CDR3: TGTGCCCGCGGGGGAGCGAGCTCCTACAATGAGCAGTTCTTC.

The J gene is TRBJ2-2, the V gene TRBV20-1, with D uncertain. Germline V gene lookup returns CDR1 DFQATT and CDR2 SNEGSKA (reference sequence). V shed 6 bases and J shed 5 bases, with 7 bases lying between them. The CDR3 loop spans 11 amino acids. CDR3 in DNA: TGCAGTGCACATCGAACCGGGGAGCTGTTTTTT. This translates into CSAHRTGELFF.

This chain connects TRBV5-4 to TRBJ1-3; perhaps TRBD1 as D (5 bases). This CDR3 is built from 13 residues. Germline assignment: CDR1 SGHNT and CDR2 YYREEE (reference sequence). Between the trimmed V and J ends, which lost 4 bases and 4 bases, there was a span of 9 bases. Here the CDR3 reads CASSGTVGNTIYF. In nucleotides, the CDR3 is TGTGCCAGCAGCGGGACGGTCGGAAACACCATATATTTT.

V and J are TRBV5-1 and TRBJ1-1, with D hard to call. Germline values: CDR1 SGHRS, CDR2 YFSETQ. The CDR3 totals 12 residues. V was pared by 5 bases and J by 0 bases, with 5 bases between. CDR3 sequence: CASRQMNTEAFF. Written as DNA, the CDR3 is TGCGCCAGCAGGCAGATGAACACTGAAGCTTTCTTT.

This rearrangement joins TRBV7-2 to TRBJ2-7; 8 nucleotides agree with TRBD1. Looked up from germline, CDR1 is SGHTA and CDR2 is FQGNSA. This CDR3 contains 14 residues. Losses at the gene ends were 10 bases for V and 6 bases for J; bases not matched to a gene: 14. CDR3 loop: CATSWTGPAREQYF. CDR3 nucleotide sequence: TGTGCCACTTCCTGGACAGGGCCGGCTCGCGAGCAGTACTTC.

The rearrangement links TRBV7-2 to TRBJ1-2, with D unresolved. The CDR3 is 12 amino acids. Trimming shortened V by 5 bases and J by 4 bases, and 8 bases separated the two germline ends. The germline V gene encodes CDR1 SGHTA and CDR2 FQGNSA. CDR3 protein: CASSPDIYGYTF. The CDR3 DNA is TGTGCCAGCAGCCCAGACATCTATGGCTACACCTTC.